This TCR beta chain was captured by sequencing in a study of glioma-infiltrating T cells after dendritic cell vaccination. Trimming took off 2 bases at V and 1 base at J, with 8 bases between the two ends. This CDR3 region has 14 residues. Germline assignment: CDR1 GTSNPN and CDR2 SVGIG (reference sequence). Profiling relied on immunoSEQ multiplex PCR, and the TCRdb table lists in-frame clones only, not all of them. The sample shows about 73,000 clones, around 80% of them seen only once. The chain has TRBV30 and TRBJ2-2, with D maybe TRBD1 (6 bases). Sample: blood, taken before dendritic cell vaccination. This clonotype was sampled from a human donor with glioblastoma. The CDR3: CAWSPGQNTGELFF. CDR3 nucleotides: TGTGCCTGGAGTCCGGGACAGAACACCGGGGAGCTGTTTTTT.